This T cell receptor (beta chain) was obtained from a study of T cells in Graves' hyperthyroidism and ophthalmopathy. The table lists this clonotype with many counts. Amplified TCR beta CDR3 regions derived from RNA transcripts. The TCR CDR3 was amplified in a first-round RT-PCR using the HTBI primer set. TCRdb reanalysed the multiplex PCR reads using MiXCR and keeps one entry per CDR3 protein. The repertoire consists of a few hundred thousand distinct CDR3 sequences, with 15% to 20% occurring once and the leading ten covering approximately 49%. This clonotype was obtained from a woman in her fifties or sixties with Graves' hyperthyroidism. Material: blood.

CDR3 protein: CASRLGLAGGQETQYF. CDR3 bases: TGTGCCAGCAGGCTAGGACTAGCGGGTGGGCAAGAGACCCAGTACTTC. The V and J genes are TRBV6-1 and TRBJ2-5; 11 positions match TRBD2. Germline V gene data show CDR1 as MNHNS and CDR2 as SASEGT. The CDR3 is 16 amino acids. Germline trimming cut 6 bases from V and 2 bases from J; bases unmatched to any gene: 8.